Described below is a single T cell receptor (beta chain) sequence and its context. What it binds is not known. This record belongs to a study of shared clonotypes between healthy human individuals. At the level of the study: Researchers assigned three CD4 naive, three CD4 memory, two CD8 naive and one CD8 memory plate to each donor. Study findings and constraints: Rarefaction revealed incomplete sorted-subset sequencing despite large depth.

The repertoire was sequenced with immunoSEQ multiplex PCR; TCRdb's copy has only in-frame clones and lacks some. In the table there are roughly 2.4 million clones, approximately 96% of which are singletons. Sequencing input: naive CD4+ T cells sorted from blood. The subset here: CD45RA+ positively selected. The TCR was taken from a man aged 18 to 29 in good health.

In DNA, the CDR3 is TGTGCCACCAGGGTCGGGGAGACCCAGTACTTC. Translated: CATRVGETQYF. This rearrangement joins TRBV19 to TRBJ2-5, with TRBD1 as a possible D gene (5 bases). V was trimmed by 10 bases and J by 5 bases, leaving 11 bases between them. The CDR3 contains 11 residues. CDR1 and CDR2 from the germline V gene are LNHDA and SQIVND (reference sequence).